This TCR beta chain was found in a study of OX40 agonist ivuxolimab in advanced cancers. About the research overall: Of mixed ages from about 20 to 80 and averaging about 56 years, the group was roughly 85% male.

The protocol was immunoSEQ multiplex PCR, while the TCRdb copy is restricted to in-frame clones and leaves out a portion. This table has roughly 20,000 clones, 76% appearing once. This CDR3 spans 17 amino acids. Germline V gene lookup returns CDR1 SGHTA and CDR2 FQGNSA. The J segment lost 11 bases and the V segment lost 1 base, leaving 13 bases of the junction unmatched. The material sequenced was CD4+ or CD8+ T cells sorted from blood, taken in a trial of the OX40 agonist ivuxolimab. J is TRBJ2-3 and V is TRBV7-2; 12 positions match TRBD2. This receptor was identified in an adult with an advanced solid tumor such as melanoma, head and neck, liver or kidney cancer. CDR3 region: CASSLEPLAGGRWVQYF. CDR3 sequence (DNA): TGTGCCAGCAGCTTAGAACCTCTAGCGGGGGGGCGCTGGGTGCAGTATTTT.